These T cell receptor beta chains were read from a single sample in a study of blood T cell repertoires in COVID-19. TCRdb's table, derived via immunoSEQ multiplex PCR, lists solely in-frame clones and lacks some. In the table there are about 160,000 clones, 80% to 95% of which are singletons. Sequenced: peripheral blood. All receptors derive from a man aged 25-45 years with COVID-19, enrolled during active disease. CDR3s include the opening cysteine and the closing phenylalanine or tryptophan. D genes are given only for firm matches. Some rows mark clone size as missing; the rest say once, few, many or name a class of expanded clone.

D: -
V: TRBV5-3
J: TRBJ1-5
size: -
CDR3: CARSPIGGLGSNQPQHF
DNA: TGTGCCAGAAGCCCGATCGGAGGGCTGGGGAGCAATCAGCCCCAGCATTTT

D: TRBD1
V: TRBV4-1
J: TRBJ1-2
size: -
CDR3: CASRGAGTGGFIYGYTF
DNA: TGCGCCAGCAGGGGAGCCGGGACAGGGGGATTCATCTATGGCTACACCTTC

D: TRBD1
V: TRBV7-8
J: TRBJ2-2
size: -
CDR3: CASSTPGQGNTGELFF
DNA: TGTGCCAGCAGCACACCGGGACAGGGAAACACCGGGGAGCTGTTTTTT

D: -
V: TRBV7-2
J: TRBJ1-3
size: -
CDR3: CASSLAGAGNTIYF
DNA: TGTGCCAGCAGCTTAGCAGGGGCTGGAAACACCATATATTTT

D: -
V: TRBV7-6
J: TRBJ1-4
size: -
CDR3: CASSGEANSREKLFF
DNA: TGTGCCAGCAGCGGGGAGGCCAACTCGCGGGAAAAACTGTTTTTT

D: -
V: TRBV6-5
J: TRBJ1-2
size: -
CDR3: CASSYGPQYGYTF
DNA: TGTGCCAGCAGTTACGGGCCCCAATATGGCTACACCTTC

D: TRBD1
V: TRBV7-2
J: TRBJ2-5
size: -
CDR3: CASSLGTGSGETQYF
DNA: TGTGCCAGCAGCTTAGGGACAGGGTCCGGGGAGACCCAGTACTTC

D: TRBD2
V: TRBV28
J: TRBJ2-3
size: once
CDR3: CASSYRGGADTQYF
DNA: TGTGCCAGCAGTTATCGGGGGGGCGCTGATACGCAGTATTTT

D: TRBD2
V: TRBV4-2
J: TRBJ2-6
size: -
CDR3: CASSQGGLAGSTGANVLTF
DNA: TGTGCCAGCAGCCAAGGTGGACTAGCGGGGTCCACCGGGGCCAACGTCCTGACTTTC

D: TRBD2
V: TRBV5-4
J: TRBJ2-7
size: -
CDR3: CASSLTGLIYEQYF
DNA: TGTGCCAGCAGCTTGACGGGACTAATTTACGAGCAGTACTTC

D: TRBD1
V: TRBV5-6
J: TRBJ1-5
size: -
CDR3: CASSFRTGGRGNQPQHF
DNA: TGTGCCAGCAGCTTTAGGACAGGGGGCCGGGGCAATCAGCCCCAGCATTTT

D: -
V: TRBV19
J: TRBJ2-7
size: -
CDR3: CASSNLVGATYEQYF
DNA: TGTGCCAGTAGTAACCTGGTGGGGGCGACCTACGAGCAGTACTTC

D: TRBD1
V: TRBV9
J: TRBJ1-3
size: -
CDR3: CASSAFAGGFGSSGNTIYF
DNA: TGTGCCAGCAGCGCCTTTGCAGGGGGTTTCGGATCCTCTGGAAACACCATATATTTT

D: TRBD1
V: TRBV6-2/TRBV6-3
J: TRBJ1-5
size: few
CDR3: CASSQTGGIQPQHF
DNA: TGTGCCAGCAGTCAAACAGGGGGCATTCAGCCCCAGCATTTT

D: TRBD2
V: TRBV11-1
J: TRBJ2-3
size: -
CDR3: CASTPSGGSTDTQYF
DNA: TGTGCCAGCACCCCGAGCGGGGGAAGCACAGATACGCAGTATTTT

D: -
V: TRBV7-9
J: TRBJ2-5
size: -
CDR3: CASSRGIETQYF
DNA: TGTGCCAGCAGTCGGGGGATAGAGACCCAGTACTTC

D: TRBD1
V: TRBV2
J: TRBJ2-3
size: -
CDR3: CASNPDRADTQYF
DNA: TGTGCCAGCAATCCGGACAGGGCAGATACGCAGTATTTT

D: -
V: TRBV4-2
J: TRBJ2-2
size: -
CDR3: CASSQGVGGRHTGELFF
DNA: TGTGCCAGCAGCCAAGGAGTTGGGGGGAGGCACACCGGGGAGCTGTTTTTT

D: -
V: TRBV25-1
J: TRBJ1-1
size: -
CDR3: CASSEYSRGAFF
DNA: TGTGCCAGCAGTGAATATTCGCGGGGAGCTTTCTTT

D: -
V: TRBV7-2
J: TRBJ2-7
size: -
CDR3: CASSLASVVWSHEQYF
DNA: TGTGCCAGCAGCTTAGCGTCTGTGGTGTGGAGCCACGAGCAGTACTTC

D: TRBD1
V: TRBV12-3/TRBV12-4
J: TRBJ1-2
size: -
CDR3: CASSADRLTGYTF
DNA: TGTGCCAGCAGTGCGGACAGGCTAACGGGCTACACCTTC

D: -
V: TRBV5-8
J: TRBJ1-6
size: few
CDR3: CASSLSGVRSPLHF
DNA: TGTGCCAGCAGCTTGTCCGGGGTTCGGTCACCCCTCCACTTT

D: TRBD1
V: TRBV5-6
J: TRBJ2-1
size: once
CDR3: CASSLRGDRAYNEQFF
DNA: TGTGCCAGCAGCTTGAGGGGGGACAGGGCCTACAATGAGCAGTTCTTC

D: -
V: TRBV4-1
J: TRBJ1-5
size: few
CDR3: CASSQDHGYNQPQHF
DNA: TGCGCCAGCAGCCAAGATCACGGTTACAATCAGCCCCAGCATTTT

D: TRBD1
V: TRBV28
J: TRBJ2-5
size: -
CDR3: CASSNYRGQETQYF
DNA: TGTGCCAGCAGCAACTACAGGGGGCAAGAGACCCAGTACTTC

D: -
V: TRBV6-5
J: TRBJ2-2
size: -
CDR3: CASARQGNTGELFF
DNA: TGTGCCAGCGCGAGGCAGGGGAACACCGGGGAGCTGTTTTTT

D: -
V: TRBV7-2
J: TRBJ2-3
size: -
CDR3: CASSSYTDTQYF
DNA: TGTGCCAGCAGCTCTTACACAGATACGCAGTATTTT

D: -
V: TRBV28
J: TRBJ2-3
size: -
CDR3: CASSLWVRAVLPTDTQYF
DNA: TGTGCCAGCAGTTTATGGGTCCGAGCGGTTCTCCCCACAGATACGCAGTATTTT

D: -
V: TRBV10-1
J: TRBJ1-3
size: -
CDR3: CASRSDGSSGNTIYF
DNA: TGCGCCAGCAGATCCGATGGGAGCTCTGGAAACACCATATATTTT

D: -
V: TRBV28
J: TRBJ2-1
size: -
CDR3: CASSRGGNYNEQFF
DNA: TGTGCCAGCAGCCGTGGGGGCAACTACAATGAGCAGTTCTTC

D: -
V: TRBV19
J: TRBJ1-1
size: -
CDR3: CASSIDLWGRKAGRNTEAFF
DNA: TGTGCCAGTAGTATAGATCTCTGGGGGCGAAAAGCGGGGAGGAACACTGAAGCTTTCTTT

D: TRBD1
V: TRBV5-4
J: TRBJ1-1
size: -
CDR3: CASSLVGQGPTEAFF
DNA: TGTGCCAGCAGCTTGGTGGGACAGGGTCCCACTGAAGCTTTCTTT

D: -
V: TRBV7-9
J: TRBJ2-1
size: -
CDR3: CASSLVAGFGRYNEQFF
DNA: TGTGCCAGCAGCTTAGTAGCCGGTTTTGGAAGGTACAATGAGCAGTTCTTC

D: TRBD2
V: TRBV6-6
J: TRBJ2-1
size: -
CDR3: CASNPGTSGSNEQFF
DNA: TGTGCCAGCAACCCCGGGACTAGCGGGAGTAATGAGCAGTTCTTC

D: TRBD1
V: TRBV29-1
J: TRBJ1-2
size: -
CDR3: CSVRDRGIYGYTF
DNA: TGCAGCGTTAGGGACAGGGGGATTTATGGCTACACCTTC